This T cell receptor (beta chain) is from a study of OX40 agonist ivuxolimab in advanced cancers. The overall study: Those enrolled were approximately 83% male, with a mean age of 60 years and ages from roughly 23 to 79. There were three patients with partial responses, one having hepatocellular carcinoma and two cutaneous melanoma.

In regard to this clone: Its specificity is not known.

The CDR3 spans 17 residues. Per the germline V gene, CDR1 is GTSNPN and CDR2 is SVGIG (reference sequence). Trimming removed 0 bases from V and 11 bases from J, with 26 bases in between. Assay: immunoSEQ multiplex PCR; the TCRdb copy retains only in-frame clones and omits some. The sample lists fewer than 85,000 clones; 70% to 90% were seen once. Study-wide results and limits: The antigens recognized by the expanded peripheral T cells, that is their antigen specificity, were not determined. At 0.1 to 3.0 mg/kg and by week 6, CD4+ and CD8+ T cells in the blood had expanded clonally.

This TCR came from an adult with an advanced solid tumor such as melanoma, head and neck, liver or kidney cancer. The chain employs TRBV30 and TRBJ2-1; D may match TRBD1 or TRBD2 (6 bases each). Here the sequenced sample was CD4+ or CD8+ T cells sorted from blood, taken in a trial of the OX40 agonist ivuxolimab. The CDR3 coding sequence is TGTGCCTGGAGTGTACCTCTGGTAGGGCATAGGGGGGACCAGCAGTTCTTC. Protein product: CAWSVPLVGHRGDQQFF.